These T cell receptor beta chains were read from a single sample in a study of blood T cell repertoires in COVID-19. Data came from immunoSEQ multiplex PCR; TCRdb stores just in-frame clones and leaves some out. The sample lists about 110,000 clones; approximately 86% were seen once. The specimen sequenced was peripheral blood. These receptors were collected from a man between 35 and 55 years old with acute or convalescent COVID-19. Both conserved end residues are part of each CDR3. Fields, in order: D gene, V gene, J gene, clone size, CDR3 protein, CDR3 DNA. A D gene is named only where the DNA matches it firmly. Clone sizes are given selectively: once, few, many, or a class where the clone is expanded.

d_call: .
v_call: TRBV30
j_call: TRBJ1-5
clone_size: .
cdr3_aa: CAWSTDSNQPQHF
cdr3_nt: TGTGCCTGGTCGACAGATAGCAATCAGCCCCAGCATTTT

d_call: .
v_call: TRBV19
j_call: TRBJ2-1
clone_size: .
cdr3_aa: CASSIGQNSYNEQFF
cdr3_nt: TGTGCCAGTAGTATAGGACAGAACTCCTACAATGAGCAGTTCTTC

d_call: TRBD1
v_call: TRBV19
j_call: TRBJ1-2
clone_size: .
cdr3_aa: CASNLRQGLYGYTF
cdr3_nt: TGTGCCAGTAACCTTCGACAGGGACTCTATGGCTACACCTTC

d_call: .
v_call: TRBV6-2/TRBV6-3
j_call: TRBJ1-2
clone_size: .
cdr3_aa: CASSRGMDGYTF
cdr3_nt: TGTGCCAGCAGTAGGGGCATGGATGGCTACACCTTC

d_call: TRBD2
v_call: TRBV6-5
j_call: TRBJ2-7
clone_size: .
cdr3_aa: CASRLADEQYF
cdr3_nt: TGTGCCAGCAGGCTAGCGGACGAGCAGTACTTC

d_call: .
v_call: TRBV27
j_call: TRBJ1-5
clone_size: .
cdr3_aa: CASSLSSGLNQPQHF
cdr3_nt: TGTGCCAGCAGTTTATCGAGCGGGCTTAATCAGCCCCAGCATTTT

d_call: .
v_call: TRBV30
j_call: TRBJ1-5
clone_size: .
cdr3_aa: CAWSADSSNQPQHF
cdr3_nt: TGTGCCTGGAGTGCGGACTCCAGCAATCAGCCCCAGCATTTT

d_call: TRBD1
v_call: TRBV27
j_call: TRBJ1-2
clone_size: .
cdr3_aa: CASSFTGGYGYTF
cdr3_nt: TGTGCCAGCAGTTTCACAGGGGGCTATGGCTACACCTTC

d_call: TRBD1
v_call: TRBV5-6
j_call: TRBJ2-7
clone_size: .
cdr3_aa: CASSEGTGDYEQYF
cdr3_nt: TGTGCCAGCTCAGAGGGGACAGGCGACTACGAGCAGTACTTC

d_call: .
v_call: TRBV30
j_call: TRBJ1-5
clone_size: .
cdr3_aa: CAWTTDTSHQPQHF
cdr3_nt: TGTGCCTGGACCACAGACACATCCCATCAGCCCCAGCATTTT

d_call: .
v_call: TRBV29-1
j_call: TRBJ1-4
clone_size: .
cdr3_aa: CSVGARANEKLFF
cdr3_nt: TGCAGCGTTGGCGCGAGAGCTAATGAAAAACTGTTTTTT

d_call: .
v_call: TRBV19
j_call: TRBJ1-2
clone_size: .
cdr3_aa: CASSIDVGNYGYTF
cdr3_nt: TGTGCCAGTAGTATAGATGTCGGTAACTATGGCTACACCTTC

d_call: .
v_call: TRBV5-8
j_call: TRBJ2-1
clone_size: .
cdr3_aa: CASSPHFGVYNEQFF
cdr3_nt: TGTGCCAGCAGCCCTCACTTCGGGGTATACAATGAGCAGTTCTTC

d_call: .
v_call: TRBV7-9
j_call: TRBJ2-1
clone_size: .
cdr3_aa: CASSLGQGRANEQFF
cdr3_nt: TGTGCCAGCAGCTTAGGACAGGGGAGGGCGAATGAGCAGTTCTTC

d_call: TRBD1
v_call: TRBV24-1
j_call: TRBJ1-5
clone_size: .
cdr3_aa: CATSKQGNNQPQHF
cdr3_nt: TGTGCCACCAGCAAACAGGGGAACAATCAGCCCCAGCATTTT

d_call: .
v_call: TRBV5-6
j_call: TRBJ1-1
clone_size: .
cdr3_aa: CASSLDGVIYTEAFF
cdr3_nt: TGTGCCAGCAGCTTGGACGGAGTCATCTACACTGAAGCTTTCTTT

d_call: .
v_call: TRBV18
j_call: TRBJ1-5
clone_size: once
cdr3_aa: CASSREGDLPQHF
cdr3_nt: TGTGCCAGCTCACGAGAGGGCGACCTTCCCCAGCATTTT

d_call: .
v_call: TRBV11-3
j_call: TRBJ1-1
clone_size: .
cdr3_aa: CASSPSSSNTEAFF
cdr3_nt: TGTGCCAGCAGCCCCTCCAGTTCCAACACTGAAGCTTTCTTT

d_call: .
v_call: TRBV29-1
j_call: TRBJ2-5
clone_size: .
cdr3_aa: CSVGFQQETQYF
cdr3_nt: TGCAGCGTTGGTTTTCAGCAAGAGACCCAGTACTTC

d_call: TRBD1
v_call: TRBV6-5
j_call: TRBJ1-1
clone_size: once
cdr3_aa: CASSYDREVTEAFF
cdr3_nt: TGTGCCAGCAGTTACGACAGGGAGGTCACTGAAGCTTTCTTT

d_call: TRBD1
v_call: TRBV30
j_call: TRBJ1-5
clone_size: .
cdr3_aa: CAWSHVRQGDQPQHF
cdr3_nt: TGTGCCTGGAGCCATGTACGACAGGGGGATCAGCCCCAGCATTTT

d_call: TRBD1
v_call: TRBV2
j_call: TRBJ1-1
clone_size: .
cdr3_aa: CASRGDREDTEAFF
cdr3_nt: TGTGCCAGCAGGGGGGACAGGGAAGACACTGAAGCTTTCTTT

d_call: TRBD2
v_call: TRBV4-2
j_call: TRBJ2-7
clone_size: .
cdr3_aa: CASSQAPTSGVTYEQYF
cdr3_nt: TGTGCCAGCAGCCAAGCCCCGACTAGCGGGGTGACCTACGAGCAGTACTTC

d_call: .
v_call: TRBV7-2
j_call: TRBJ2-1
clone_size: .
cdr3_aa: CASSLTGNEQFF
cdr3_nt: TGTGCCAGCAGCTTAACCGGGAATGAGCAGTTCTTC

d_call: .
v_call: TRBV30
j_call: TRBJ1-3
clone_size: once
cdr3_aa: CAWSVSSGNTIYF
cdr3_nt: TGTGCCTGGAGTGTGAGCTCTGGAAACACCATATATTTT

d_call: TRBD2
v_call: TRBV13
j_call: TRBJ2-3
clone_size: .
cdr3_aa: CASSLASGSLDTQYF
cdr3_nt: TGTGCCAGCAGCTTAGCTAGCGGGAGTCTCGATACGCAGTATTTT

d_call: .
v_call: TRBV6-2/TRBV6-3
j_call: TRBJ2-1
clone_size: .
cdr3_aa: CASSRSRPEQFF
cdr3_nt: TGTGCCAGCAGCCGATCCAGGCCGGAGCAGTTCTTC

d_call: .
v_call: TRBV7-8
j_call: TRBJ1-5
clone_size: .
cdr3_aa: CASSLSRPGNQPQHF
cdr3_nt: TGTGCCAGCAGCTTATCCAGGCCCGGCAATCAGCCCCAGCATTTT

d_call: .
v_call: TRBV2
j_call: TRBJ2-5
clone_size: .
cdr3_aa: CASMGTRGGETQYF
cdr3_nt: TGTGCCAGTATGGGAACTAGGGGAGGAGAGACCCAGTACTTC

d_call: .
v_call: TRBV3-1/TRBV3-2
j_call: TRBJ1-5
clone_size: .
cdr3_aa: CASSQQGNQPQHF
cdr3_nt: TGTGCCAGCAGCCAACAGGGTAATCAGCCCCAGCATTTT

d_call: .
v_call: TRBV4-1
j_call: TRBJ1-2
clone_size: .
cdr3_aa: CASSQSILGDGYGYTF
cdr3_nt: TGCGCCAGCAGCCAGTCCATTCTTGGAGATGGCTATGGCTACACCTTC

d_call: TRBD1
v_call: TRBV19
j_call: TRBJ1-2
clone_size: .
cdr3_aa: CASSKGTGASDTF
cdr3_nt: TGTGCCAGTAGTAAAGGGACAGGGGCTTCAGACACCTTC

d_call: TRBD2
v_call: TRBV6-2/TRBV6-3
j_call: TRBJ2-3
clone_size: .
cdr3_aa: CASSYSTSADTQYF
cdr3_nt: TGTGCCAGCAGTTACTCGACTAGCGCAGATACGCAGTATTTT

d_call: .
v_call: TRBV5-1
j_call: TRBJ1-1
clone_size: .
cdr3_aa: CASSLFPGVGNTEAFF
cdr3_nt: TGCGCCAGCAGCTTGTTTCCAGGGGTAGGAAACACTGAAGCTTTCTTT

d_call: TRBD1
v_call: TRBV5-4
j_call: TRBJ1-1
clone_size: .
cdr3_aa: CASSPRQGIAEAFF
cdr3_nt: TGTGCCAGCAGCCCGCGACAGGGGATTGCTGAAGCTTTCTTT

d_call: TRBD2
v_call: TRBV7-8
j_call: TRBJ2-7
clone_size: .
cdr3_aa: CASSTGLGIYEQYF
cdr3_nt: TGTGCCAGCAGCACAGGACTAGGGATTTACGAGCAGTACTTC

d_call: .
v_call: TRBV3-1/TRBV3-2
j_call: TRBJ1-3
clone_size: .
cdr3_aa: CASSLGSAGLSGNTIYF
cdr3_nt: TGTGCCAGCAGCCTAGGGTCTGCAGGGCTCTCTGGAAACACCATATATTTT

d_call: .
v_call: TRBV6-6
j_call: TRBJ1-3
clone_size: few
cdr3_aa: CAIRGTGNTIYF
cdr3_nt: TGTGCCATCCGAGGAACTGGAAACACCATATATTTT

d_call: TRBD2
v_call: TRBV2
j_call: TRBJ2-7
clone_size: .
cdr3_aa: CASRQPGLAGAYEQYF
cdr3_nt: TGTGCCAGCAGACAACCAGGGCTAGCGGGCGCCTACGAGCAGTACTTC

d_call: .
v_call: TRBV30
j_call: TRBJ1-2
clone_size: .
cdr3_aa: CAWSREDGYTF
cdr3_nt: TGTGCCTGGAGCCGGGAGGATGGCTACACCTTC

d_call: .
v_call: TRBV11-3
j_call: TRBJ2-5
clone_size: .
cdr3_aa: CASSSSYDTETQYF
cdr3_nt: TGTGCCAGCAGCTCTTCTTACGACACAGAGACCCAGTACTTC